One and the same sample provided the 2 T cell receptor beta chains below, sequenced in a study of relationships among human T cell subsets. The T cell receptor alpha and beta CDR3 regions were amplified from mRNA by semiquantitative ARM-PCR. In ARM-PCR, communal superprimers followed tagged nested gene-specific primers for exponential amplification. Each CDR3 protein gets one entry after TCRdb re-called the multiplex PCR reads with MiXCR. The table records about 4,700 distinct CDR3 sequences, 78% of them present only once. Sequenced material: total T cells sorted from blood. The receptors here all came from a man aged 40-49 years in good health.

The CDR3 region has the DNA TGTGCCAGCAGTTACCCCGAGAGCGTGAGGAATGGCTACACCTTC. It codes for CASSYPESVRNGYTF. The gene calls are TRBV6-2 or TRBV6-3 and TRBJ1-2; no clear D gene. With 2 bases removed from V and 6 bases from J, the gap between germline ends came to 16 bases. In germline, CDR1 is MNHEY, CDR2 SVGEGT. CDR3 length: 15 residues.

The V gene is TRBV19, the J gene TRBJ1-5; D perhaps matches TRBD1 (5 bases). In germline, CDR1 is LNHDA, CDR2 SQIVND (reference sequence). The V end lost 3 bases, the J end lost 0 bases, and 9 bases lay between the germline ends. The CDR3 is 15 amino acids. The CDR3 DNA follows: TGTGCCAGTAGTATGGCCAGGGCTAGCAATCAGCCCCAGCATTTT. Its protein is CASSMARASNQPQHF.